These 25 T cell receptor beta chains share one sample of origin, sequenced in a study of T-cell memory formation after mild COVID-19. MiXCR was run by TCRdb on the 5' RACE reads, yielding one entry per CDR3 protein. The sample has about 6,100 distinct CDR3 sequences, 20% seen once. The specimen sequenced was PBMCs or a T cell subset sorted from them (not recorded which). The receptors here all came from an adult woman who had mild COVID-19 (a few samples of this study predate the infection). Cell type and time point are not known.

This clonotype was seen many times. The chain recombines TRBV12-3 or TRBV12-4 with TRBJ2-1; 14 bases are shared with TRBD2. This CDR3 is built from 16 residues. V was clipped by 6 bases and J by 6 bases; unmatched bases: 7. CDR3 sequence (DNA): TGTGCCAGCAGCATGACTAGCGGGAGGGGTTTCAATGAGCAGTTCTTC. As protein: CASSMTSGRGFNEQFF.

This clonotype was seen repeatedly, ten times or more. The chain links TRBV23-1 to TRBJ2-4; D is unclear. TRBV23-1 is sorted into the ORF group, with uncertain function. V was shortened by 2 bases and J by 8 bases, with 22 bases between the two germline ends. This CDR3 is 17 amino acids long. CDR3 sequence reads: CASSQNGAAGLRDIQYF. CDR3 sequence (DNA): TGCGCCAGCAGTCAAAATGGCGCAGCCGGCCTTCGAGACATTCAGTACTTC.

The gene calls are TRBV12-3 or TRBV12-4 and TRBJ1-5, with D maybe TRBD1 (6 bases). V shed 5 bases and J shed 10 bases, with 18 bases lying between them. The CDR3 length is 14 residues. The CDR3 reads CASSPTPGHQPQHF. CDR3 DNA sequence: TGTGCCAGCAGTCCTACCCCGGGACACCAACCCCAGCATTTT.

This clonotype was counted ten times or more. The chain has TRBV4-1 and TRBJ1-4, with unresolved D. Germline lookup yields CDR1 MGHRA and CDR2 YSYEKL. Trimming cost V 6 bases and J 8 bases, with 19 bases left between them. The CDR3 covers 15 residues. The DNA for the CDR3 is TGCGCCAGCAGACGGACGGCTGCGGTGGGGGAAAAACTGTTTTTT. It encodes CASRRTAAVGEKLFF.

This clonotype appeared a single time. The chain carries TRBV6-2 or TRBV6-3 and TRBJ2-5, with 10 bases aligning to TRBD2. Germline CDR1 reads MNHEY; CDR2 reads SVGEGT. Losses at the gene ends were 5 bases for V and 3 bases for J; bases not matched to a gene: 6. This CDR3 comprises 15 residues. The DNA of the CDR3 is TGTGCCAGCAGTCCCGGGACTAGCGTAGAAGAGACCCAGTACTTC. This sequence encodes CASSPGTSVEETQYF.

This clonotype was picked up many times. This chain connects TRBV29-1 to TRBJ2-2, with 8 positions matching TRBD1. CDR3 size: 14 residues. Germline values: CDR1 SQVTM, CDR2 ANQGSEA. With 7 bases clipped from V and 6 bases from J, the junction kept 10 bases outside the gene matches. The CDR3 coding sequence is TGCAGCGCCGTCGCCGGGACAGGCCCCGGGGAGCTGTTTTTT. As protein: CSAVAGTGPGELFF.

This clonotype was counted at least ten times. CDR3 sequence reads: CSATPPGGLFPEAFF. Written as DNA, the CDR3 is TGCAGTGCTACCCCACCGGGGGGGCTCTTCCCCGAAGCTTTCTTT. The genes are TRBV20-1 and TRBJ1-1, with a possible D match to TRBD1 (6 bases). The CDR3 is 15 amino acids. Trimming removed 4 bases at V and 8 bases at J, with 23 bases between. Germline CDR1 reads DFQATT; CDR2 reads SNEGSKA (reference sequence).

This clonotype was counted ten times or more. The genes are TRBV19 and TRBJ2-1; either TRBD1 or TRBD2 may fit D (5 bases each). The ends were cut back, 2 bases at V and 6 bases at J, with 8 bases in the middle. Germline lookup yields CDR1 LNHDA and CDR2 SQIVND (reference sequence). The CDR3 spans 13 residues. This chain's CDR3 is CASSIQGVNEQFF. The DNA of the CDR3 is TGTGCCAGTAGTATACAGGGAGTCAATGAGCAGTTCTTC.

This clonotype was detected many times. The rearrangement links TRBV20-1 to TRBJ2-3, with a weak D call TRBD1 (6 bases). The CDR3 has 14 amino acids. CDR1 is DFQATT, CDR2 SNEGSKA, per germline (reference sequence). V lost 3 bases to trimming and J lost 4 bases, with 14 bases between them. The CDR3 DNA follows: TGCAGTGCTAGTCCCACAGGGCTCGCAGATACGCAGTATTTT. Encoded protein: CSASPTGLADTQYF.

This clonotype has a count of ten or more. This sequence joins TRBV10-3 and TRBJ2-2; D might be TRBD1 or TRBD2, each matching 6 bases. This CDR3 has 14 residues. Germline values: CDR1 ENHRY, CDR2 SYGVKD. V lost 0 bases to trimming and J lost 5 bases, with 7 bases between them. The CDR3 nucleotides are TGTGCCATCAGTGAGTCAGGGGGGACCGGGGAGCTGTTTTTT. The encoded protein is CAISESGGTGELFF.

The chain joins TRBV4-2 to TRBJ2-3; D is uncertain. Per germline, CDR1 LGHNA and CDR2 YNFKEQ. The CDR3 is 11 residues long. The V end lost 2 bases, the J end lost 5 bases, and 2 bases lay between the germline ends. The CDR3 region has the DNA TGTGCCAGCAGCCAACGAGATACGCAGTATTTT. It is translated as CASSQRDTQYF.

This clonotype was counted at least ten times. This chain uses TRBV29-1 with TRBJ2-7; D tentatively fits TRBD1 or TRBD2 (5 bases each). V was trimmed by 5 bases and J by 0 bases, leaving 11 bases between them. The CDR3 is made up of 13 amino acids. Germline assignment: CDR1 SQVTM and CDR2 ANQGSEA. The CDR3 DNA reads as TGCAGCGTTTCAGTGGGGGTCTCCTACGAGCAGTACTTC. This gives the protein CSVSVGVSYEQYF.

This sequence joins TRBV5-1 and TRBJ1-6; no firm D call. V dropped 4 bases and J dropped 6 bases, with 17 bases sitting between them. The V gene's germline CDR1 is SGHRS and CDR2 YFSETQ. The CDR3 extends over 16 amino acids. CDR3 DNA sequence: TGCGCCAGCAGCCTGGCCGTCCGCCGAGGTAATTCACCCCTCCACTTT. Translated: CASSLAVRRGNSPLHF.

Of note for this clonotype: At one end, the junction sequence differs from germline, possibly due to a read error. The chain links TRBV7-8 to TRBJ1-1; D unresolved. CDR3 length equals 15 residues. Germline V CDR1 and CDR2: SGHVS, FQNEAQ. The CDR3 nucleotides read TGTGCCAGGAGCTTATTGCGACGCCCGAAAACTGAAGCTTTCTTT. Amino acids: CARSLLRRPKTEAFF.

This clonotype was detected ten times or more. The J gene is TRBJ1-1, the V gene TRBV6-6, with 9 bases identical to TRBD1. The J segment lost 2 bases and the V segment lost 5 bases, leaving 6 bases of the junction unmatched. Germline V CDR1 and CDR2: MNHNY, SVGAGI (reference sequence). The CDR3 sequence is 15 residues long. The CDR3 here is CASSPPGQGNTEAFF. DNA of the CDR3: TGTGCCAGCAGTCCTCCGGGACAGGGAAACACTGAAGCTTTCTTT.

This clonotype is termed medium-sized. V gene TRBV19 combines with J gene TRBJ2-1; 8 bases align to TRBD2. Germline V lookup: CDR1 LNHDA, CDR2 SQIVND (reference sequence). The CDR3 has 18 residues. V lost 0 bases and J lost 3; bases outside the gene matches: 10. The CDR3 loop is CASSIDLERGSHYNEQFF. CDR3 nucleotides: TGTGCCAGTAGTATAGATCTGGAGCGGGGGAGTCACTACAATGAGCAGTTCTTC.

CDR3 residues: CASTRDGQFSGNTIYF. CDR3 DNA sequence: TGTGCCAGCACCAGAGACGGCCAGTTCTCTGGAAACACCATATATTTT. V and J are TRBV6-2 or TRBV6-3 and TRBJ1-3; D not resolved. Looked up from germline, CDR1 is MNHEY and CDR2 is SVGEGT. CDR3 size: 16 residues. V shed 7 bases and J shed 0 bases, with 16 bases lying between them.

This clonotype appeared many times. The CDR3 nucleotides read TGTGCCAGCAGCTCTCTAGTCCCAGGGCCGCCAGATACGCAGTATTTT. Translation gives CASSSLVPGPPDTQYF. The V gene is TRBV13, the J gene TRBJ2-3; possible D gene TRBD1, 5 bases. Deletions cut 4 bases from V and 4 bases from J, with 18 bases between. CDR1 is PRHDT, CDR2 FYEKMQ, per germline (reference sequence). The CDR3 has 16 amino acids.

This clonotype is classed as medium-sized. The chain carries TRBV27 and TRBJ2-3; possible D gene TRBD2, 5 bases. The CDR3 length is 13 residues. The V gene lost 5 bases and the J gene lost 6 bases, with 12 bases spanning the gap. Germline CDR1 MNHEY, CDR2 SMNVEV (reference sequence). CDR3 sequence reads: CASSEISADTQYF. For the CDR3, the DNA is TGTGCCAGCAGTGAAATTAGCGCGGATACGCAGTATTTT.

This clonotype is medium-sized within its sample. The chain is built from TRBV7-6 and TRBJ2-5, with D perhaps matching TRBD1 or TRBD2 (5 bases each). The CDR3 length is 18 residues. From germline, CDR1 is SGHVS and CDR2 FNYEAQ. Trimming stripped 3 bases from V and 3 bases from J, with 23 bases between. The CDR3 region is CASSFSEGFLADEETQYF. The CDR3 DNA follows: TGTGCCAGCAGCTTCAGCGAGGGGTTCCTAGCAGATGAAGAGACCCAGTACTTC.

This clonotype was observed many times. The chain links TRBV20-1 to TRBJ2-2; no definite D call. V lost 0 bases and J lost 1, with 12 bases in between. The germline CDR1 and CDR2 sequences are DFQATT and SNEGSKA (reference sequence). The CDR3 contains 16 residues. The CDR3 spells CSARDRWRQNTGELFF. In DNA form, the CDR3 reads TGCAGTGCTAGAGATCGCTGGAGACAGAACACCGGGGAGCTGTTTTTT.

This clonotype was picked up many times. The CDR3 nucleotides read TGTGCCATCAGACCCCTTAGCGGGCCCTACGAGCAGTACTTC. It is translated as CAIRPLSGPYEQYF. The chain couples TRBV10-3 to TRBJ2-7; 7 nucleotides align to TRBD2. There are 14 residues in the CDR3. Germline V lookup: CDR1 ENHRY, CDR2 SYGVKD. V gave up 6 bases and J gave up 2 bases; unmatched junction bases: 7.

This clonotype was recorded many times. The chain recombines TRBV29-1 with TRBJ1-2; 7 bases are shared with TRBD1. The ends lost 0 bases at V and 1 base at J; junction bases unmatched: 8. The CDR3 has 16 residues. CDR1 and CDR2 from the germline V gene are SQVTM and ANQGSEA. The CDR3 DNA sequence: TGCAGCGTTGAAGATCTTAAATGGGACAGTAACTATGGCTACACCTTC. This codes for CSVEDLKWDSNYGYTF.

This clonotype occurred many times. The genes are TRBV7-9 and TRBJ2-3, with 9 nucleotides matching TRBD2. After removal of 5 bases from V and 7 bases from J, the junction contained 13 bases not matched to a gene. In germline, CDR1 is SEHNR, CDR2 FQNEAQ (reference sequence). The CDR3 is 16 amino acids. The CDR3 loop reads CASSPPGSGGFNTQYF. CDR3 nucleotides: TGTGCCAGCAGCCCCCCGGGTAGCGGGGGTTTTAATACGCAGTATTTT.

This clonotype appeared many times. This chain joins TRBV9 and TRBJ2-3, with TRBD2 matching 7 bases. Germline CDR1 and CDR2: SGDLS and YYNGEE. After removal of 5 bases from V and 2 bases from J, the junction contained 5 bases not matched to a gene. The CDR3 is 14 residues long. CDR3 nucleotide sequence: TGTGCCAGCAGTTCCCGGGACTACACAGATACGCAGTATTTT. It encodes CASSSRDYTDTQYF.